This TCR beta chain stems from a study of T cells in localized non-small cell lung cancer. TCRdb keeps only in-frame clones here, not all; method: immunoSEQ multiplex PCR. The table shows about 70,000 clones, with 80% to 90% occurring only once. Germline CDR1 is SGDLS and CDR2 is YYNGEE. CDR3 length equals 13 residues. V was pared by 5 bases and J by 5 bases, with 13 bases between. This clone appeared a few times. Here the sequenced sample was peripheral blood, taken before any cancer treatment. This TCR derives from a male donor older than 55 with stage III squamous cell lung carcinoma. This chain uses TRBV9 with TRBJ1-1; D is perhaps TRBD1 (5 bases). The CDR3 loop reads CASRTVVGTEAFF. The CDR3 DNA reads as TGTGCCAGCAGGACAGTGGTGGGAACTGAAGCTTTCTTT.